This T cell receptor (beta chain) was identified during a study of metastatic and nonmetastatic thyroid tumors (TCRdb year 2020). As for the study more broadly: Repertoires from peripheral blood and from tumor or nodule tissue samples of malignant and benign thyroid patients were compared. Broad study findings and their caveats: TCR beta diversity was reported as significantly higher in malignant tumors than in benign nodules, in both blood and tumor samples.

Libraries were constructed by PCR. The sequencing machine was an Illumina HiSeq 4000. High-throughput sequencing was used to profile the TCR beta-chain CDR3 region of each patient. The study's processing was this. Drawing on CDR3 differences between clinicopathological groups, the researchers built a classifier meant to tell apart patients with distant-metastatic papillary thyroid cancer. The Shannon index was used to measure repertoire diversity, and the Morisita-Horn index was used to measure how similar tumor and blood repertoires were. Starting from the raw public reads, TCRdb applied fastp trimming at Q25, assembled clones with MiXCR and retained in-frame beta chains. For this entry, the V and J calls and clone size follow TCRdb and not the study's own pipeline. The sample records over 50,000 clones, just under 30% of which are singletons. Clones ranked in the top ten supply roughly 15% of the sample.

No treatment had been received by any patient before thyroid surgery. Using T-cell receptor beta sequencing, the researchers looked back retrospectively at clinical samples from patients, gathered between about 2011 and 2018. The CDR3 spans 13 residues, from the cysteine through the phenylalanine. Here the CDR3 DNA is all that survives: 39 bases in frame from base 1. V sheds 0 bases and J sheds 3 bases, leaving 3 bases between their ends. The germline V gene sets CDR1 to SGHVS and CDR2 to FNYEAQ. This clone was found many times. There is no known antigen for this receptor. No base-level quality is on record; no much larger clone is a single base apart.

The material sequenced was blood. The chain was built from TRBV7-6 and TRBJ2-1; a confident D gene designation cannot be given. The sequence came from a female donor with papillary thyroid cancer or a benign thyroid nodule (not recorded which). Some clones in this sample may be carry-over from other donors' samples. DNA sequence: TGTGCCAGCAGCTTAGCTCACTACAATGAGCAGTTCTTC. Its product reads: CASSLAHYNEQFF.